What follows is one T cell receptor beta chain and its context. What it binds is not known. Only in-frame clones appear in the TCRdb table, and some are missing; sequencing was by immunoSEQ multiplex PCR. Of approximately 65,000 clones listed, around 90% are singletons. J lost 5 bases, V lost 11 bases, and 16 bases had no gene match. Germline V CDR1 and CDR2: MRHNA, SNTAGT. The CDR3 consists of 16 residues. This sample is part of a study of PD-1 blockade in classical Hodgkin lymphoma. Findings and limits, study-wide: Patients with a complete response exhibited baseline diversity comparable to newly diagnosed patients. TCR diversity rose significantly by C4D1 in CD4+ but not CD8+ cells.

Time point defined: cycle 4 day 1 (C4D1), after more than five weeks of nivolumab. Every patient relapsed after autologous stem cell transplantation, and brentuximab vedotin exposure varied. Specimen: peripheral blood mononuclear cells (PBMCs), collected before the fourth cycle of nivolumab. The sequence was collected from a human donor with classical Hodgkin lymphoma. The rearrangement uses TRBV6-4 and TRBJ2-2; 8 nucleotides align to TRBD2. The CDR3, as DNA: TGTGCCGGAGGACTGGCGGGGGGAAGTGCGACCGGGGAGCTGTTTTTT. Residues: CAGGLAGGSATGELFF.